Listed here are 5 T cell receptor beta chains from one sample, sequenced in a study of T-cell memory formation after mild COVID-19. TCRdb reprocessed the 5' RACE reads with MiXCR, giving one entry per CDR3 protein. The table shows about 340,000 distinct CDR3 sequences, with under 25% occurring only once. The sequenced sample was PBMCs or a T cell subset sorted from them (not recorded which). All receptors derive from a man aged 18 to 29 who had mild COVID-19 (a few samples of this study predate the infection). Cell type and time point are not known.

This sequence joins TRBV4-1 and TRBJ2-2; 16 bases agree with TRBD2. The ends lost 4 bases at V and 3 bases at J; junction bases unmatched: 5. The CDR3 is 18 residues long. Per germline, CDR1 MGHRA and CDR2 YSYEKL. DNA of the CDR3: TGCGCCAGCAGCCCGGGACTAGCGGGGGGGCCGGACACCGGGGAGCTGTTTTTT. This sequence encodes CASSPGLAGGPDTGELFF.

This chain uses TRBV20-1 with TRBJ2-7; D perhaps matches TRBD1 (5 bases). The CDR3 length is 15 residues. The V end was cut by 5 bases, the J end by 3 bases, with 20 bases between. The germline V gene has CDR1 DFQATT and CDR2 SNEGSKA (reference sequence). The chain's CDR3 is CSASDRTSLNYEQYF. The CDR3 DNA sequence: TGCAGTGCTTCCGACAGAACTTCTCTTAACTACGAGCAGTACTTC.

This clonotype has just a few counts. The chain employs TRBV27 and TRBJ1-1; D gene uncertain. V was clipped by 2 bases and J by 8 bases, with 12 bases between them. CDR3 length: 13 residues. Germline V CDR1 and CDR2: MNHEY, SMNVEV (reference sequence). DNA for the CDR3: TGTGCCAGCAGTTTAGGTGTCTTAGCCGAAGCTTTCTTT. It encodes CASSLGVLAEAFF.

The gene calls are TRBV7-2 and TRBJ2-7, with 7 bases matching TRBD2. Germline trimming cut 4 bases from V and 2 bases from J; bases unmatched to any gene: 11. Germline lookup yields CDR1 SGHTA and CDR2 FQGNSA. The CDR3 sequence is 16 residues long. CDR3 DNA sequence: TGTGCCAGCAGCTCACGTCCCGGGACTAAGGCCTACGAGCAGTACTTC. Translating gives CASSSRPGTKAYEQYF.

A few counts support this clonotype. The V and J genes are TRBV4-1 and TRBJ1-1, with D perhaps TRBD1 (5 bases). The CDR3 length is 15 residues. The germline V gene encodes CDR1 MGHRA and CDR2 YSYEKL. Between the trimmed V and J ends, which lost 0 bases and 2 bases, there was a span of 10 bases. CDR3 amino acids: CASSQERGGNTEAFF. The CDR3 DNA follows: TGCGCCAGCAGCCAAGAAAGGGGAGGAAACACTGAAGCTTTCTTT.